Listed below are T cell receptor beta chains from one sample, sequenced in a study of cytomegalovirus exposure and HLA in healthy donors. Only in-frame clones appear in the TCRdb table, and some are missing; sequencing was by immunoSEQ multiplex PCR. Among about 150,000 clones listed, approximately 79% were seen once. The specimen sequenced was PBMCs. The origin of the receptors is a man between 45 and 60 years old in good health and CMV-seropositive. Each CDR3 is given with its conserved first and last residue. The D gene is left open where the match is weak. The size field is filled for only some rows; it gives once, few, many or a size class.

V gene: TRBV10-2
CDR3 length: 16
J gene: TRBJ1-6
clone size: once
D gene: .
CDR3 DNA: TGCGCCAGCAGTGTAGACAGGCGTCCGGGAGGTTCACCCCTCCACTTT
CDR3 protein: CASSVDRRPGGSPLHF

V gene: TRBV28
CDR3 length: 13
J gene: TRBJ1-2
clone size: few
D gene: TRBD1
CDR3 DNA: TGTGCCAGCACGACGGACAGGGGGTATGGCTACACCTTC
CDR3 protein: CASTTDRGYGYTF

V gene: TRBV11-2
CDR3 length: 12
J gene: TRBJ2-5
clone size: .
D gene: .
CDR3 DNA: TGTGCCAGCAGCTCCACCGGGGGGACCCAGTACTTC
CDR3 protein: CASSSTGGTQYF

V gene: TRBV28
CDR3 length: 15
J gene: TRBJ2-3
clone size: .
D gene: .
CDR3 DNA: TGTGCCAGCAGCCCCGGTTCAGGGGGGTGGGATACGCAGTATTTT
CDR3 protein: CASSPGSGGWDTQYF

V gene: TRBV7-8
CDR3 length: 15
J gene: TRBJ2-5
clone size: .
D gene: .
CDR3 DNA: TGTGCCAGCAGCTTAGCGGCACCCCCACAAGAGACCCAGTACTTC
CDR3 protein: CASSLAAPPQETQYF

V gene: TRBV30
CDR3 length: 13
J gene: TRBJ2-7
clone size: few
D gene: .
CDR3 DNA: TGTGCCTGGAGGGAAAGGGGGTCCTACGAGCAGTACTTC
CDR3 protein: CAWRERGSYEQYF

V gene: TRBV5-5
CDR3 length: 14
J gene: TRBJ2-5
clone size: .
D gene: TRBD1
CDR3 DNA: TGTGCCAGCAGCTTATTACAGGGGCGCGGAACGCAGTACTTC
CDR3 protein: CASSLLQGRGTQYF

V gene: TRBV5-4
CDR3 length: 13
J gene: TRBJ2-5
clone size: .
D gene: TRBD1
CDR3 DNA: TGTGCCAGCAGCGGGACAGGCGTAGAGACCCAGTACTTC
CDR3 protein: CASSGTGVETQYF

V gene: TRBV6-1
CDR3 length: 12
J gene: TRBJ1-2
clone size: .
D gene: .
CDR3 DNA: TGTGCCAGCAGTGAAGCCTCCCATGGCTACACCTTC
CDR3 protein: CASSEASHGYTF

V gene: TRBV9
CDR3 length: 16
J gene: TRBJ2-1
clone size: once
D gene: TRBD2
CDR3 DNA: TGTGCCAGCAGCTTGGGACTAGCGGGAGTTTGGAATGAGCAGTTCTTC
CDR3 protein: CASSLGLAGVWNEQFF

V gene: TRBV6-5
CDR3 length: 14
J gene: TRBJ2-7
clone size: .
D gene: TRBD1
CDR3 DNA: TGTGCCAGCAATAAACGGACAGGTTCCTACGAGCAGTACTTC
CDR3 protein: CASNKRTGSYEQYF

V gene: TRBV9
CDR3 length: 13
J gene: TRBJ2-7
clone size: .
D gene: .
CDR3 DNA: TGTGCCAGCAGCGCGTTTCGATCGAGCGAGCAGTACTTC
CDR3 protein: CASSAFRSSEQYF

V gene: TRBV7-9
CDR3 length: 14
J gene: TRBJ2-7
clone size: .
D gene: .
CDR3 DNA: TGTGCCAGCAGCCCTCAGGGACTCTCCTACGAGCAGTACTTC
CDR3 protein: CASSPQGLSYEQYF

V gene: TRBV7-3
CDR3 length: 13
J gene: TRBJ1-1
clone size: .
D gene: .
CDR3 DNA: TGTGCCAGCAGCACAGGATTGAACACTGAAGCTTTCTTT
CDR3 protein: CASSTGLNTEAFF

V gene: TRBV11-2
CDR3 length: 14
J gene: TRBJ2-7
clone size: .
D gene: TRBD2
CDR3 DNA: TGTGCCAGCAGCTTTCGGGAGGGCCCATACGAGCAGTACTTC
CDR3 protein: CASSFREGPYEQYF

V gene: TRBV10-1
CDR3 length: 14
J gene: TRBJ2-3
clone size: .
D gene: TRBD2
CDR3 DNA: TGCGCCAGCGAGCGGGGTCCTAGCACAGATACGCAGTATTTT
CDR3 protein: CASERGPSTDTQYF

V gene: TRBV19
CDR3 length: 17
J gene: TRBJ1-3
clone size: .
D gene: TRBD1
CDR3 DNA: TGTGCCAGTAGTAAACCCGGGACAGCAATCTCTGGAAACACCATATATTTT
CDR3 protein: CASSKPGTAISGNTIYF

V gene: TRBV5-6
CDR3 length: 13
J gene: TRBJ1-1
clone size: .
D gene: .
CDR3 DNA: TGTGCCAGCAGCTTTCCAACCAGTCCTGAAGCTTTCTTT
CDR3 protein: CASSFPTSPEAFF

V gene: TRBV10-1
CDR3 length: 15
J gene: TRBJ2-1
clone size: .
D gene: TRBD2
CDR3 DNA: TGCGCCACTGGGCTAAGGACTAGCGGGAGAAATGAGCAGTTCTTC
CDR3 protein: CATGLRTSGRNEQFF

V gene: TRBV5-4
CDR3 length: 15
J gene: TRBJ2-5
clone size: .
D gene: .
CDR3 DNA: TGTGCCAGCAGCTCTATAGAAGCGCAAAAAGAGACCCAGTACTTC
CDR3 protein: CASSSIEAQKETQYF

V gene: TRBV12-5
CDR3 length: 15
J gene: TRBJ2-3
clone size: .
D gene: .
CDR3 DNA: TGTGCTAGTGCCGAGAGGACAGCCCCCACAGATACGCGGTATTTT
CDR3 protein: CASAERTAPTDTRYF

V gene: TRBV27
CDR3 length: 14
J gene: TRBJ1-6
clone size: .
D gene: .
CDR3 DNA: TGTGCCAGCAGTTGGTCAGGGCGAAAGTCACCCCTCCACTTT
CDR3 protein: CASSWSGRKSPLHF